This T cell receptor (beta chain) was recorded in a study of T cells in Graves' hyperthyroidism and ophthalmopathy. The CDR3 consists of 16 residues. CDR1 and CDR2 from the germline V gene are SGHVS and FQNEAQ. V was clipped by 10 bases and J by 4 bases, with 23 bases between them. This clonotype has only a few counts. Amplified TCR beta CDR3 regions derived from RNA transcripts. The primer set for the first-round RT-PCR of the TCR CDR3 was HTBI. A single record per CDR3 protein comes from TCRdb applying MiXCR to the multiplex PCR reads. Altogether over 700,000 distinct CDR3 sequences are present, about 38% being singletons, with the ten largest covering 7.5% to 9.5%.

The sequencing input was blood. The chain joins TRBV7-8 to TRBJ1-3; no clear D gene. The source of this sequence is a man aged 18 to 29 with Graves' hyperthyroidism. The CDR3 DNA reads as TGTGCCACAACCCCGAGTTCTCCGGTATCGGGAAACACCATATATTTT. Translation gives CATTPSSPVSGNTIYF.